Included here is one T cell receptor beta chain sequence, with context. What it binds is not known. The authors used template switching to add a universal primer site and gave cDNA unique molecular identifiers. TCRdb independently ran MiXCR on the 5' RACE reads; one entry per CDR3 protein. The sample holds 1,800,000 or so distinct CDR3 sequences, about 32% seen once. Germline V gene sequence: CDR1 SGHTA, CDR2 FQGNSA. The CDR3 consists of 16 residues. V gave up 5 bases and J gave up 3 bases, with 19 bases separating them. The data belong to a study of identical twins. Notes on the study in general: With monozygotic twins, out-of-frame TCR alpha sharing exceeded what models estimated. Conclusions relied on cross-sectional statistical analysis, not following the same donors. Insertions were fewer in abundant cord blood beta clonotypes, whereas memory repertoires showed none of this pattern.

The V and J genes are TRBV7-2 and TRBJ2-5, with TRBD1 as a possible D gene (6 bases). Sequenced: cord blood. The source is a newborn girl in good health. CDR3 DNA sequence: TGTGCCAGCAGCGGCTGGGGACGGACAGTAAAAGAGACCCAGTACTTC. Translating it yields CASSGWGRTVKETQYF.